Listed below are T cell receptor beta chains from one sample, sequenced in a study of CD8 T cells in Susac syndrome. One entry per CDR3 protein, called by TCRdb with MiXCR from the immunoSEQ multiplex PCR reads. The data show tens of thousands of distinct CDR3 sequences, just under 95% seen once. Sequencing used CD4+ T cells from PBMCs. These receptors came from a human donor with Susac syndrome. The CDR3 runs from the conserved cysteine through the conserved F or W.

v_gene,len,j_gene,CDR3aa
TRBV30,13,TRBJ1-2,CAWSALHRAGYTF
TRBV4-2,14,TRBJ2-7,CASSRSAEAHEQYF
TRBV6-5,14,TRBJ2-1,CASSSWLGDNEQFF
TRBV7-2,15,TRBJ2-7,CASSLALAGGLEQYF
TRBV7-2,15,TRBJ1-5,CASSLRASEYQPQHF
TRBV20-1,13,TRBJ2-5,CSASVLAAETQYF
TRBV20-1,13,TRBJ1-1,CSAGEGPHTEAFF
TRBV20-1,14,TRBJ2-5,CSARDGTQQETQYF
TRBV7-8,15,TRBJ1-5,CASSGPGFSNQPQHF
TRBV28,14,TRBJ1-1,CASSRGGLSTEAFF
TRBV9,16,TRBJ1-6,CASSVTGVKHNSPLHF
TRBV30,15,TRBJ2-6,CAWDRVSRGANVLTF
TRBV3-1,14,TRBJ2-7,CASSFRQQYYEQYF
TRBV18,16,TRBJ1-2,CASSPQGQGARRGYTF
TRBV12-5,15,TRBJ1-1,CASGPLQGLNTEAFF
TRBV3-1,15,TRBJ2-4,CASSQATGWENIQYF
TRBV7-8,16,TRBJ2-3,CASSALHRVSTDTQYF
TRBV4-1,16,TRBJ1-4,CASSQVAGAGREKLFF
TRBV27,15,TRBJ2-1,CASSPASGGGNEQFF
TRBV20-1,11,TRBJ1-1,CSASQPTEAFF
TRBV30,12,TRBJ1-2,CARGQGMSGYTF
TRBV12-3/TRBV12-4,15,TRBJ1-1,CASSPPHGQNTEAFF
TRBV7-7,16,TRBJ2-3,CASPQPNSGCTDTQYF